This TCR beta chain was sequenced for a study of blood T cell repertoires in COVID-19. Study-level background: From the United States, Italy and Spain came samples of acute and convalescent COVID-19.

Per germline, CDR1 SGHRS and CDR2 YFSETQ. The CDR3 has 13 residues. Trimming removed 5 bases from V and 4 bases from J, with 12 bases in between. Per the authors' pipeline: It was from reference gene primer amplification that nucleated cell counts were estimated. Some clones are missing from TCRdb's copy, which holds only in-frame ones; the method was immunoSEQ multiplex PCR. D and trimming come from the DNA, and the V and J calls and clone size come from that table. The repertoire consists of hundreds of thousands of clones, with roughly nine tenths occurring once and the leading ten covering roughly 0.7%.

The sample was peripheral blood. The clonotype comes from a man aged 40-49 years with acute or convalescent COVID-19. This sequence joins TRBV5-1 and TRBJ1-1; D remains ambiguous. CDR3 region: CASSRGSGTEAFF. The CDR3, as DNA: TGCGCCAGCAGTCGAGGGAGTGGCACTGAAGCTTTCTTT.